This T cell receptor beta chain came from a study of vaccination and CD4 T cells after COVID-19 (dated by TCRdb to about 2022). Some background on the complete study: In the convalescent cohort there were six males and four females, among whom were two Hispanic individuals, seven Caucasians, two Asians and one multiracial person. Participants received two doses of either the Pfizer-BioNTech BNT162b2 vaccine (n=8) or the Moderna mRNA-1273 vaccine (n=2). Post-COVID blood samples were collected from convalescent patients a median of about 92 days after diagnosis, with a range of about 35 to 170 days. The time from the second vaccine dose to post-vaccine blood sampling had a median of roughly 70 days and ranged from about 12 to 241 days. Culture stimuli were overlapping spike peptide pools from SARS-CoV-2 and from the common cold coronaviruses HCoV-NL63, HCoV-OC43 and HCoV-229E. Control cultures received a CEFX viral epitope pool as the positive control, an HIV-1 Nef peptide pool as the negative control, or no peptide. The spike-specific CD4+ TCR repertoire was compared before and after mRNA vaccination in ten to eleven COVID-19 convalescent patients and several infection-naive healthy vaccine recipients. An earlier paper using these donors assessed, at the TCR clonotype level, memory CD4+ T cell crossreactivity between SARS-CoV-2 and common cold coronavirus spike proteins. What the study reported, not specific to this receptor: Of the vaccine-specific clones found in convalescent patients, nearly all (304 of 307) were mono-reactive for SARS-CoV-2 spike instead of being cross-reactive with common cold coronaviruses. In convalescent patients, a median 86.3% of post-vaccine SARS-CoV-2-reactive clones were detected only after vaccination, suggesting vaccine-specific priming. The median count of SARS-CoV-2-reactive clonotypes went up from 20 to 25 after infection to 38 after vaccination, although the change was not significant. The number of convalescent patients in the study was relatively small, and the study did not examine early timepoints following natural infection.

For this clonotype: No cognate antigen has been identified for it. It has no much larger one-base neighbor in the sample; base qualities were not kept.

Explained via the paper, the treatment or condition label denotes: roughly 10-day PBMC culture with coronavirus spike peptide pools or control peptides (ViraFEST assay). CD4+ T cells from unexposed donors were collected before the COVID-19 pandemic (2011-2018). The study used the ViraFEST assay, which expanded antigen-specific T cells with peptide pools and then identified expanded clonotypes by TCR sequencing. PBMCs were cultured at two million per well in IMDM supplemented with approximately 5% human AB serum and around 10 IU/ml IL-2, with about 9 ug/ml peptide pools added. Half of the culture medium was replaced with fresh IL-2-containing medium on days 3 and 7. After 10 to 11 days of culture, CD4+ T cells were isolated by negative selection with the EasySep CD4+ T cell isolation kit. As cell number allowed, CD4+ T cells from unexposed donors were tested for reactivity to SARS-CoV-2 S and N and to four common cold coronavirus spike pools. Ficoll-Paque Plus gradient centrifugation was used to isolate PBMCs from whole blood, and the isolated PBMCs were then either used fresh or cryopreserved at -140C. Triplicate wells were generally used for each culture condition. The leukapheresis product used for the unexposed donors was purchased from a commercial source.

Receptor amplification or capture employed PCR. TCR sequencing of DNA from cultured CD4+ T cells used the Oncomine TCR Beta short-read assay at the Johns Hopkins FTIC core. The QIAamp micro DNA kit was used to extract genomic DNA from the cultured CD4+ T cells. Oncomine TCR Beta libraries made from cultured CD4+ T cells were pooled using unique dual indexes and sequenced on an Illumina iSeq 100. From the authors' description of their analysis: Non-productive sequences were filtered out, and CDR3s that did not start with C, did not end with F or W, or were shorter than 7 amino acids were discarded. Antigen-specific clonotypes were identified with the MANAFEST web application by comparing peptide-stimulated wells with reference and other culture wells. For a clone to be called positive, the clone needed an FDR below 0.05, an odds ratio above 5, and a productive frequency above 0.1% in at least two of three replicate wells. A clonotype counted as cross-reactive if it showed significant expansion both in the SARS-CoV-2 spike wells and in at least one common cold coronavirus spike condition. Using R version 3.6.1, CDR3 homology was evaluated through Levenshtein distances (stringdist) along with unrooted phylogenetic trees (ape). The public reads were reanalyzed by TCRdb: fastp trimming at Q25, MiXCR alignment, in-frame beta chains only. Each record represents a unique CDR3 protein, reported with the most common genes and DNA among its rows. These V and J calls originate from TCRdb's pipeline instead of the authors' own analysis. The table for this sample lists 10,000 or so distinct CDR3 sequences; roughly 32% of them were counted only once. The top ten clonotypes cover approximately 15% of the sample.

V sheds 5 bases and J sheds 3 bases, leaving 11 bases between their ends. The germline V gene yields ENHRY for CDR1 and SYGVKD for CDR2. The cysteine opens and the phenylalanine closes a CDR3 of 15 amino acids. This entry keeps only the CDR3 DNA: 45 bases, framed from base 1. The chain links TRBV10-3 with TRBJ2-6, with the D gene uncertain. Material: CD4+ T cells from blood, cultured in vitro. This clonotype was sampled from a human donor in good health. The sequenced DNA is TGTGCCATCAGTCCCCATTTCAGTGGGGCCAACGTCCTGACTTTC. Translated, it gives CAISPHFSGANVLTF.